These 6 T cell receptor beta chains were all obtained from the same sample, sequenced in a study of cytomegalovirus exposure and HLA in healthy donors. 13 Jbeta primers and 60 Vbeta primers were used for the PCR. The data were produced by immunoSEQ multiplex PCR, yet TCRdb's version contains in-frame clones alone and is incomplete. The sample carries 90,000 to 120,000 clones, over 75% recorded once. Source material: PBMCs. The receptors were sampled from a male donor in good health and CMV-seronegative.

The chain combines TRBV5-1 with TRBJ2-1; TRBD1 might be the D (5 bases). V lost 0 bases, J lost 7 bases, and 5 bases lay in between. This CDR3 has 12 amino acids. CDR1 and CDR2 from the germline V gene are SGHRS and YFSETQ. This CDR3 reads CASSLGTNEQFF. The DNA of the CDR3 is TGCGCCAGCAGCTTGGGGACAAATGAGCAGTTCTTC.

The V call is TRBV30, the J call TRBJ2-3; no firm D call. Germline CDR1 and CDR2: GTSNPN and SVGIG (reference sequence). The CDR3 has 14 residues. Trimming removed 0 bases at V and 6 bases at J, with 13 bases between. In DNA form, the CDR3 reads TGTGCCTGGAGTGTAGTGGTGGGCGTTGATACGCAGTATTTT. This encodes CAWSVVVGVDTQYF. The full variable domain, rest sourced from reference TRBV30 and TRBJ2-3, is SQTIHQWPATLVQPVGSPLSLECTVEGTSNPNLYWYRQAAGRGLQLLFYSVGIGQISSEVPQNLSASRPQDRQFILSSKKLLLSDSGFYLCAWSVVVGVDTQYFGPGTRLTVL.

This sequence joins TRBV2 and TRBJ2-5; tentative D call: TRBD1 (5 bases). Gene TRBJ2-7 matches the end of the DNA better, so the J call may be wrong. The CDR3 is 12 amino acids. CDR1 is SNHLY, CDR2 FYNNEI, per germline. The CDR3: CASTDSLDEQYF. For the CDR3, the DNA is TGTGCCAGCACTGACAGCCTAGACGAGCAGTACTTC.

The CDR3 region has the DNA TGTGCCAGCAGCTTAGCGTTGTCTAGCGGGAGGCAATTGGCCGGGGCCAACGTCCTGACTTTC. This gives the protein CASSLALSSGRQLAGANVLTF. The chain recombines TRBV7-4 with TRBJ2-6, with 11 bases fitting TRBD2. Germline trimming cut 0 bases from V and 4 bases from J; bases unmatched to any gene: 14. Germline V lookup: CDR1 SGHVT, CDR2 SQSDAQ. This CDR3 is built from 21 residues. Full variable domain (remainder filled in from reference TRBV7-4 and TRBJ2-6): GAGVSQSPRYKVAKRGRDVALRCDSISGHVTLYWYRQTLGQGSEVLTYSQSDAQRDKSGRPSGRFSAERPERSVSTLKIQRTEQGDSAVYLCASSLALSSGRQLAGANVLTFGAGSRLTVL.

The chain joins TRBV7-2 to TRBJ1-1; D ambiguous. Trimming removed 3 bases from V and 4 bases from J, with 9 bases in between. The CDR3 totals 13 residues. Germline CDR1 reads SGHTA; CDR2 reads FQGNSA. The CDR3 DNA is TGTGCCAGCAGCTTGGTTCCCGGCACTGAAGCTTTCTTT. Its translation: CASSLVPGTEAFF.

The chain couples TRBV9 to TRBJ2-7, with D uncertain. The germline V and J ends were trimmed by 0 bases and 3 bases, with 13 bases remaining between them. Germline V gives CDR1 SGDLS, CDR2 YYNGEE. The CDR3 totals 15 residues. The CDR3 DNA is TGTGCCAGCAGCGTAGGGGTAGGCGGCTTCTACGAGCAGTACTTC. Its protein product is CASSVGVGGFYEQYF.